This record covers a single T cell receptor beta chain. This clonotype occurred a few times. Its antigen target is currently unknown. No base qualities exist here, and no much larger clone lies one base off it. This sample's treatment or condition label indicates: live attenuated yellow fever vaccine strain. At each blood-draw timepoint, two biological replicates of bulk PBMCs were obtained. PBMCs were isolated from peripheral blood using a standard Ficoll-Paque protocol. RNA was extracted with TriZol from bulk PBMCs, CD4 and CD8 fractions, and dextramer-positive and dextramer-negative fractions. TCR cDNA was made using 5'RACE template switching, a step that added a universal primer site and unique molecular identifiers. Priming of cDNA synthesis was performed from both the TCR alpha and TCR beta constant segments. Two PCR steps were used to amplify libraries, with sample barcodes and sequencing adapters being added in the second step. Sequencing of libraries was performed on Illumina HiSeq 2500 (2x100 bp) or NovaSeq (2x150 bp). Concerning the study's data processing: MIGEC handled demultiplexing of reads and collapsing into UMI consensus sequences, while MiXCR performed V(D)J alignment. Vaccine-responding clonotypes were identified with edgeR using replicate PBMC samples, with FDR below 0.01 and a log2 fold change above 5 up to day 15 being required. Each bulk clonotype was labeled CD4 or CD8 based on which sequenced repertoire, CD4 or CD8, contained the clonotype at higher abundance. Through fastp at Q25 and MiXCR, TCRdb rebuilt clones from the public reads, retaining in-frame beta chains. Each CDR3 protein appears once, grouped with its most common genes and DNA. The V and J calls, along with clone size, are taken from TCRdb and not from the paper's own processing. This sample holds about 400,000 distinct CDR3 sequences; 6.2% were observed only once. The biggest ten clones account for 15% of the sample.

Trimming at the junction amounts to 6 bases on V and 6 bases on J, and the germline ends lie 11 bases apart. The germline V gene gives CDR1 as WSHSY and CDR2 as SAAADI. From cysteine to phenylalanine, the CDR3 is 13 amino acids long. Here the CDR3 DNA is all that survives: 39 bases in frame from base 1. This sample was taken from a study of T cells after yellow fever vaccination (dated by TCRdb to the late 2010s). For the wider study: The SMART-Seq v4 Ultra Low Input RNA kit was used to prepare libraries from fractions with low cell numbers. Blood samples were taken at several timepoints before and after primary and secondary immunization, and bulk PBMC replicates and cell subsets were isolated. The cohort comprised two healthy male donors, one aged 18 to 29 and one aged 30 to 39 years. To track T-cell clones before and after primary and booster YFV17D yellow fever vaccination, bulk TCR alpha and beta repertoires were sequenced longitudinally. Points the paper makes about the study in general: A small share of clonotypes was detected in both CD4 and CD8 compartments, with the overlap likely arising from convergent recombination. Most clones expanded after primary vaccination (around 96% of CD4 and around 88% of CD8) were re-detected after the booster, suggesting that broad memory maintenance occurred. The secondary T-cell response was weaker than the primary response but faster, peaking on day 5 instead of day 15. Computational filtering was required because FACS-sorted repertoires could contain abundant contaminating clonotypes from the bulk population. The study included only two donors, which limits how far the findings can be generalized.

The sample in question was PBMCs, obtained 5 days after the yellow fever booster vaccination. The sequence was collected from a man aged 25 to 45 who received the YFV17D yellow fever vaccine. The rearranged segments are TRBV10-2 and TRBJ2-2; matching of 5 bases hints at TRBD1 as the D gene. At the DNA level, the sequence is TGCGCCAGCAGACAGGTATCGGCCGGGGAGCTGTTTTTT. Its protein is CASRQVSAGELFF.